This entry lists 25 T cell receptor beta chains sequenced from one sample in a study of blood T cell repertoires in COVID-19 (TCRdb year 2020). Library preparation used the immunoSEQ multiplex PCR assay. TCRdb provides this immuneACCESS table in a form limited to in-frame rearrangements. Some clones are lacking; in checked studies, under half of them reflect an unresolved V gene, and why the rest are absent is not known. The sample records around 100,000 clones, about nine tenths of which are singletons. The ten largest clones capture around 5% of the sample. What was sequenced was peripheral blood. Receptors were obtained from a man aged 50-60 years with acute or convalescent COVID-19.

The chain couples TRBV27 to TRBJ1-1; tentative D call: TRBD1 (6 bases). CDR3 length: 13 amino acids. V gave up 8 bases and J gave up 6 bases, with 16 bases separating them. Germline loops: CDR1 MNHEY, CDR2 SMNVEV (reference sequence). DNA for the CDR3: TGTGCCAGCCGAAGGACAGAATGGGCTGAAGCTTTCTTT. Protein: CASRRTEWAEAFF.

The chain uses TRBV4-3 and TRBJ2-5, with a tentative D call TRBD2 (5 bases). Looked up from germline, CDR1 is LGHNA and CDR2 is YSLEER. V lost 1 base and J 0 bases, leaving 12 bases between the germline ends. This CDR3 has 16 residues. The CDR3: CASSQGLGVYQETQYF. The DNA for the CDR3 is TGCGCCAGCAGCCAAGGGCTGGGAGTGTACCAAGAGACCCAGTACTTC.

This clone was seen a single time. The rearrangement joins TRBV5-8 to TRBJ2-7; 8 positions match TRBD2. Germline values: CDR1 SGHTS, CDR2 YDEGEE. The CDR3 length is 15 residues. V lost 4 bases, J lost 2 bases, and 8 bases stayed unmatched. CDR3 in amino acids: CASSRGGGTPYEQYF. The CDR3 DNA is TGTGCCAGCAGCCGGGGGGGCGGGACCCCCTACGAGCAGTACTTC.

CDR3 in DNA: TGTGCCAGCAGCCGACGGGGGGGCGGGAGTTTCAATGAGCAGTTCTTC. It codes for CASSRRGGGSFNEQFF. V gene TRBV11-2 combines with J gene TRBJ2-1; 8 bases agree with TRBD2. With 5 bases clipped from V and 6 bases from J, the junction kept 12 bases outside the gene matches. Germline V lookup: CDR1 SGHAT, CDR2 FQNNGV. The CDR3 is 16 amino acids.

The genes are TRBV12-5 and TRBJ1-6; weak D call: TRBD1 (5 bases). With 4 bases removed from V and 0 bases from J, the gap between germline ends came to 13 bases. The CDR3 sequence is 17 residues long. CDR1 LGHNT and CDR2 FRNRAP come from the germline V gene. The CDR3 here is CASGWGGTYSYNSPLHF. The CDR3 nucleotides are TGTGCTAGTGGTTGGGGGGGTACGTACTCCTATAATTCACCCCTCCACTTT.

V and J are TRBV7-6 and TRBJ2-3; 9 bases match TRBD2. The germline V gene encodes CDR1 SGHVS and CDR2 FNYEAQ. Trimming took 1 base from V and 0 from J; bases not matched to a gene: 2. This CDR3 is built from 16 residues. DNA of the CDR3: TGTGCCAGCAGCTTAGTAACTAGCGGGAGCACAGATACGCAGTATTTT. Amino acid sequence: CASSLVTSGSTDTQYF. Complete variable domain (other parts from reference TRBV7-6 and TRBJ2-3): GAGVSQSPRYKVTKRGQDVALRCDPISGHVSLYWYRQALGQGPEFLTYFNYEAQQDKSGLPNDRFSAERPEGSISTLTIQRTEQRDSAMYRCASSLVTSGSTDTQYFGPGTRLTVL.

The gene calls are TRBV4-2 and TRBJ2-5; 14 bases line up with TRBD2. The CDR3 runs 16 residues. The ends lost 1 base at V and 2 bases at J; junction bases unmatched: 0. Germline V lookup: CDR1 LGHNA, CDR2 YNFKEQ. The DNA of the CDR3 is TGTGCCAGCAGCCAAGGGACTAGCGGGAGGCAAGAGACCCAGTACTTC. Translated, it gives CASSQGTSGRQETQYF.

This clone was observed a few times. The CDR3 bases are TGTGCCAGCAGCCAAGTGGGGGGGCGAAACTATGGCTACACCTTC. Its translation: CASSQVGGRNYGYTF. The rearrangement uses TRBV4-2 and TRBJ1-2; maybe TRBD1 (6 bases). The CDR3 loop spans 15 amino acids. V dropped 1 base and J dropped 2 bases, with 11 bases sitting between them. The germline V gene encodes CDR1 LGHNA and CDR2 YNFKEQ.

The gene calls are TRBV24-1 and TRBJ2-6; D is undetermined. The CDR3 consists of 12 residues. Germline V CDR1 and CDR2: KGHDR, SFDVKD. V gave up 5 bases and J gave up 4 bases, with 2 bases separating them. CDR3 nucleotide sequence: TGTGCCACCAGTGCGGGGGCCAACGTCCTGACTTTC. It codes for CATSAGANVLTF.

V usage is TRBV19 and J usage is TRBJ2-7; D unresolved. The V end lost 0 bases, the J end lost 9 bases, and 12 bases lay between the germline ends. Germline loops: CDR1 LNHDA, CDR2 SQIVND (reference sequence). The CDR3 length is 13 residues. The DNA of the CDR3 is TGTGCCAGTAGTATAGAGGAGCGTTCGCGGCAGTACTTC. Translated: CASSIEERSRQYF.

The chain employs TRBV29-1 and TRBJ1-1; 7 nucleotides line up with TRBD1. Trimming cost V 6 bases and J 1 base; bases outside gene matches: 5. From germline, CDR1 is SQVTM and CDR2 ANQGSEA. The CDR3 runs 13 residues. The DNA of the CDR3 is TGCAGCGTGACAGGGTTGGGGAACACTGAAGCTTTCTTT. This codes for CSVTGLGNTEAFF.

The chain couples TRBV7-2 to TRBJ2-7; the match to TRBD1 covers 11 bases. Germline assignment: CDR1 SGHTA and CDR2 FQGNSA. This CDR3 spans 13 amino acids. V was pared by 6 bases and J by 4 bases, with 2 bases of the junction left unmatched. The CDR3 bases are TGTGCCAGCAGTCGGGACAGGGGGTACGAGCAGTACTTC. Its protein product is CASSRDRGYEQYF.

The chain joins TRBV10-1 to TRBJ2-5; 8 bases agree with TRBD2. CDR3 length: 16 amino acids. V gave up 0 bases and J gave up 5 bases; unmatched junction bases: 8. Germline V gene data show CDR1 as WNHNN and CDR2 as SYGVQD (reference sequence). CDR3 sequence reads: CASSESVAGGGETQYF. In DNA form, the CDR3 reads TGCGCCAGCAGTGAGTCGGTGGCGGGAGGAGGCGAGACCCAGTACTTC.

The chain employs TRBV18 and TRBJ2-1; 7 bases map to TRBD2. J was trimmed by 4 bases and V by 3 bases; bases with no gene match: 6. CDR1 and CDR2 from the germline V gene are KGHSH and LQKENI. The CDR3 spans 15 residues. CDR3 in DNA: TGTGCCAGCTCACCCTCTCTAGCGGCGTACAATGAGCAGTTCTTC. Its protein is CASSPSLAAYNEQFF.

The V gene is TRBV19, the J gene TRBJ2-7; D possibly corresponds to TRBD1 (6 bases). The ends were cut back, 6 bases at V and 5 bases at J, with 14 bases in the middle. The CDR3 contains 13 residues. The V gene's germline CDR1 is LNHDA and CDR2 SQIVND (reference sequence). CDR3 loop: CASREQGLDEQYF. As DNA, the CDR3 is TGTGCCAGTAGGGAACAGGGTCTAGACGAGCAGTACTTC.

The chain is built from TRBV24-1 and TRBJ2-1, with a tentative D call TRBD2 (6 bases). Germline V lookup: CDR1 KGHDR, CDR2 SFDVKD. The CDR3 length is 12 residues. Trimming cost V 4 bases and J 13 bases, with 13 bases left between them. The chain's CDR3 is CATSDSRLVQFF. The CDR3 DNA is TGTGCCACCAGTGACTCGAGACTAGTTCAGTTCTTC.

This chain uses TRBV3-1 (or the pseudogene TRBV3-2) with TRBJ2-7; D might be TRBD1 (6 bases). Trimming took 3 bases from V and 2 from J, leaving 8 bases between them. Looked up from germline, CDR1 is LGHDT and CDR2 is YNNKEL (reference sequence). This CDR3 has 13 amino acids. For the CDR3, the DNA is TGTGCCAGCAGCCATCGACAGGCCTACGAGCAGTACTTC. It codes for CASSHRQAYEQYF.

For the CDR3, the DNA is TGTGCCAGCTCACGGGAGAGGACAGGGCTAATCTATGGCTACACCTTC. This sequence encodes CASSRERTGLIYGYTF. The chain uses TRBV18 and TRBJ1-2; 8 positions match TRBD1. The CDR3 length is 16 residues. Germline CDR1 KGHSH, CDR2 LQKENI. The V and J ends lost 4 bases and 4 bases, in that order; junction bases with no gene match: 11. Full variable domain (remainder filled in from reference TRBV18 and TRBJ1-2): NAGVMQNPRHLVRRRGQEARLRCSPMKGHSHVYWYRQLPEEGLKFMVYLQKENIIDESGMPKERFSAEFPKEGPSILRIQQVVRGDSAAYFCASSRERTGLIYGYTFGSGTRLTVV.

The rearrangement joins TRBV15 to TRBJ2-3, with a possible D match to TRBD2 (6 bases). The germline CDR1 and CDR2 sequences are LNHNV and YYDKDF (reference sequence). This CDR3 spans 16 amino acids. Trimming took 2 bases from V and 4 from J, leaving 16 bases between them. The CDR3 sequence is CATSRPTGVGPDTQYF. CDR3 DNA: TGTGCCACCAGCAGACCGACGGGAGTGGGCCCAGATACGCAGTATTTT.

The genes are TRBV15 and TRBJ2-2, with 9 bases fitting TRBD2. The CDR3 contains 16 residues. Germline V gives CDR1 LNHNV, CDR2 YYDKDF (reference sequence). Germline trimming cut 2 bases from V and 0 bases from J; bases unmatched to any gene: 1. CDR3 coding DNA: TGTGCCACCAGCAGACGACTAGCGGCGAACACCGGGGAGCTGTTTTTT. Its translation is CATSRRLAANTGELFF.

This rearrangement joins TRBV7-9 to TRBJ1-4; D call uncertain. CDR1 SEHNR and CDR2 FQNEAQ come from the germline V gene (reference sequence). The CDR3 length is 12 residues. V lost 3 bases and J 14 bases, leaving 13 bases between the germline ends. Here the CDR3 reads CASSFNRDTLFF. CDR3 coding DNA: TGTGCCAGCAGCTTCAACCGAGACACCCTGTTTTTT. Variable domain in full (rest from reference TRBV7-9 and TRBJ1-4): DTGVSQNPRHKITKRGQNVTFRCDPISEHNRLYWYRQTLGQGPEFLTYFQNEAQLEKSRLLSDRFSAERPKGSFSTLEIQRTEQGDSAMYLCASSFNRDTLFFGSGTQLSVL.

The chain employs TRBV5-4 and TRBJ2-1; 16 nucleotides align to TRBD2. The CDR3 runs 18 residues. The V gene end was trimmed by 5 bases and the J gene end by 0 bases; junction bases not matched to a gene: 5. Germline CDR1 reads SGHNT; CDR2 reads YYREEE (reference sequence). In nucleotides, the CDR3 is TGTGCCAGCAGAGCGGGACTAGCGGGAGGGGCCTCCTACAATGAGCAGTTCTTC. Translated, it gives CASRAGLAGGASYNEQFF.

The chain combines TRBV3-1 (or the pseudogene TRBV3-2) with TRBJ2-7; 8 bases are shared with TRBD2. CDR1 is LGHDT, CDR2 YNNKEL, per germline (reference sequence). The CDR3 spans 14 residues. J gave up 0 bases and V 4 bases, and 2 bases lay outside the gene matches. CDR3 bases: TGTGCCAGCAGCCTAGCGGGACTCTCCTACGAGCAGTACTTC. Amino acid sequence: CASSLAGLSYEQYF.

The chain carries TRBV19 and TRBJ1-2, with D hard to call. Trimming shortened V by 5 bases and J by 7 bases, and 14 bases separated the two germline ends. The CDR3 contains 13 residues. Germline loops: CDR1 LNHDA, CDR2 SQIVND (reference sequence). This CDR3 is CASSPGSSSGYTF. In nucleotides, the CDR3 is TGTGCCAGTAGTCCAGGATCCAGCTCTGGCTACACCTTC. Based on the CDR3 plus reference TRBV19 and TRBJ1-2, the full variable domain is DGGITQSPKYLFRKEGQNVTLSCEQNLNHDAMYWYRQDPGQGLRLIYYSQIVNDFQKGDIAEGYSVSREKKESFPLTVTSAQKNPTAFYLCASSPGSSSGYTFGSGTRLTVV.

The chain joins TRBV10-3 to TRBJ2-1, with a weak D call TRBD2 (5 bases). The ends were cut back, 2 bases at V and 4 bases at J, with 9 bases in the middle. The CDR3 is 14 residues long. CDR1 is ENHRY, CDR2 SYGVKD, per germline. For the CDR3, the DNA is TGTGCCATCAGTGAGCCCAGCGGATACAATGAGCAGTTCTTC. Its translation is CAISEPSGYNEQFF.